The 22 T cell receptor beta chains below come from one sample, sequenced in a study of human T cells and chemical hapten exposure. TCRdb processed the 5' RACE reads anew with MiXCR; each CDR3 protein has one entry. The profile shows about 140,000 distinct CDR3 sequences, 3.5% to 5% of them singletons. Sequencing started from total RNA isolated from unfractionated whole blood. The receptors were gathered from a female donor in good health.

In this sample, this clonotype turned up many times. The chain is built from TRBV28 and TRBJ1-5, with a weak D call TRBD1 (6 bases). CDR3 length: 15 amino acids. V was cut by 5 bases and J by 4 bases, with 15 bases left in between. The germline gives CDR1 MDHEN, CDR2 SYDVKM. The CDR3 coding sequence is TGTGCCAGCAGTCCCCCCGGGACACTTAATCAGCCCCAGCATTTT. This codes for CASSPPGTLNQPQHF.

Many counts were recorded for this clonotype. The chain carries TRBV6-5 and TRBJ2-5; 7 bases fit TRBD2. Trimming took 6 bases from V and 4 from J; bases not matched to a gene: 5. There are 13 residues in the CDR3. The germline gives CDR1 MNHEY, CDR2 SVGAGI. CDR3 in amino acids: CASRSPGGETQYF. The CDR3 coding sequence is TGTGCCAGCAGGTCTCCGGGGGGAGAGACCCAGTACTTC.

This clonotype was counted ten times or more. CDR3 amino acids: CASSLGGGAYNEQFF. Here the CDR3 DNA reads TGTGCCAGCAGTTTAGGGGGGGGGGCCTACAATGAGCAGTTCTTC. This chain connects TRBV28 to TRBJ2-1, with 7 nucleotides matching TRBD2. Unmatched junction bases numbered 3, after V lost 2 bases and J lost 2 bases. The length of the CDR3 is 15 residues. The germline CDR1 and CDR2 sequences are MDHEN and SYDVKM.

This clonotype has a count of ten or more. V usage is TRBV28 and J usage is TRBJ1-5; no firm D call. Germline V gives CDR1 MDHEN, CDR2 SYDVKM. Trimming pared 2 bases from V and 7 bases from J, leaving 6 bases between. This CDR3 is 12 amino acids long. The CDR3 loop is CASSLPSQPQHF. CDR3 in DNA: TGTGCCAGCAGTTTACCTTCCCAGCCCCAGCATTTT.

At least ten counts were recorded for this clonotype. The chain has TRBV20-1 and TRBJ2-1; TRBD2 is a possible D gene (5 bases). The CDR3 has 13 residues. V lost 3 bases, J lost 0 bases, and 6 bases lay in between. The germline CDR1 and CDR2 sequences are DFQATT and SNEGSKA (reference sequence). The DNA of the CDR3 is TGCAGTGCTAGGGACTTCTCCTACAATGAGCAGTTCTTC. Amino acid sequence: CSARDFSYNEQFF.

This clonotype was counted at least ten times. V is TRBV9 and J is TRBJ1-1, with D uncertain. Germline values: CDR1 SGDLS, CDR2 YYNGEE. Trimming removed 0 bases from V and 1 base from J, with 4 bases in between. This CDR3 contains 13 residues. This CDR3 is CASSVAENTEAFF. CDR3 nucleotides: TGTGCCAGCAGCGTAGCAGAGAACACTGAAGCTTTCTTT.

This clonotype was detected ten times or more. This chain links TRBV18 with TRBJ1-2; 9 bases agree with TRBD1. The CDR3 loop spans 15 amino acids. The V gene's germline CDR1 is KGHSH and CDR2 LQKENI. J gave up 4 bases and V 3 bases, and 6 bases lay outside the gene matches. The CDR3 region is CASSPPGQGIYGYTF. The CDR3 bases are TGTGCCAGCTCACCTCCGGGACAGGGAATCTATGGCTACACCTTC.

The sample holds many counts of this clonotype. This rearrangement joins TRBV7-8 to TRBJ2-1; perhaps TRBD2 as D (5 bases). Between the trimmed V and J ends, which lost 5 bases and 8 bases, there was a span of 19 bases. The CDR3 extends over 15 amino acids. CDR1 is SGHVS and CDR2 is FQNEAQ in the germline V gene. The CDR3 DNA reads TGTGCCAGCAGCCCCGGGGAGCTCAAAGTGGATGAGCAGTTCTTC. Translating it yields CASSPGELKVDEQFF.

In this sample, this clonotype turned up many times. The chain recombines TRBV7-2 with TRBJ2-2; D not certain. Germline V gene lookup returns CDR1 SGHTA and CDR2 FQGNSA. The CDR3 contains 12 residues. The V end was cut by 5 bases, the J end by 4 bases, with 5 bases between. The CDR3 loop is CASSHSTGELFF. In nucleotides, the CDR3 is TGTGCCAGCAGCCACAGCACCGGGGAGCTGTTTTTT.

This clonotype was counted many times. V gene TRBV6-2 or TRBV6-3 combines with J gene TRBJ2-1; TRBD2 aligns across 7 bases. Germline CDR1 MNHEY, CDR2 SVGEGT. CDR3 size: 19 residues. The trim removed 2 bases at V and 0 bases at J, leaving 13 bases unmatched. The CDR3 region has the DNA TGTGCCAGCAGTTACAAATTACAGCGGGGACCGAGCTCCTACAATGAGCAGTTCTTC. Amino acids: CASSYKLQRGPSSYNEQFF.

The chain combines TRBV20-1 with TRBJ2-1, with 11 bases fitting TRBD2. Germline V CDR1 and CDR2: DFQATT, SNEGSKA (reference sequence). The V and J ends lost 2 bases and 0 bases, in that order; junction bases with no gene match: 6. This CDR3 region has 17 residues. The CDR3 reads CSARLAGGPSSYNEQFF. CDR3 DNA: TGCAGTGCTAGACTAGCGGGGGGCCCTAGCTCCTACAATGAGCAGTTCTTC.

This clonotype was observed at least ten times. The rearrangement links TRBV6-1 to TRBJ1-4, with no clear D. This CDR3 spans 14 amino acids. The ends were cut back, 4 bases at V and 4 bases at J, with 10 bases in the middle. Germline CDR1 MNHNS, CDR2 SASEGT. CDR3 sequence reads: CASSGGRLNEKLFF. DNA of the CDR3: TGTGCCAGCAGTGGAGGACGGCTTAATGAAAAACTGTTTTTT.

The chain couples TRBV20-1 to TRBJ1-2; 7 bases agree with TRBD1. Germline loops: CDR1 DFQATT, CDR2 SNEGSKA (reference sequence). V lost 5 bases and J lost 2; bases outside the gene matches: 5. The CDR3 covers 13 residues. CDR3 protein: CSAWGQTNYGYTF. The CDR3, as DNA: TGCAGTGCTTGGGGACAGACCAACTATGGCTACACCTTC.

This clonotype was counted at least ten times. The rearrangement uses TRBV19 and TRBJ2-6; possible D gene TRBD2, 5 bases. In germline, CDR1 is LNHDA, CDR2 SQIVND (reference sequence). The CDR3 length is 14 residues. The V end was cut by 3 bases, the J end by 3 bases, with 6 bases between. DNA for the CDR3: TGTGCCAGTAGTATTGGAGGTGGGGCCAACGTCCTGACTTTC. Residues: CASSIGGGANVLTF.

The chain has TRBV25-1 and TRBJ1-1; maybe TRBD1 (5 bases). The CDR3 length is 14 residues. Germline assignment: CDR1 MGHDK and CDR2 SYGVNS. V lost 4 bases and J lost 2, with 11 bases in between. The CDR3, as DNA: TGTGCCAGCAGTGGGGACGGTACAAACACTGAAGCTTTCTTT. Translation gives CASSGDGTNTEAFF.

The sample holds a few counts of this clonotype. The chain links TRBV7-3 to TRBJ2-2; D may match TRBD1 or TRBD2 (6 bases each). From germline, CDR1 is SGHTA and CDR2 FQGTGA. With 8 bases removed from V and 4 bases from J, the gap between germline ends came to 14 bases. CDR3 length: 14 residues. CDR3 DNA sequence: TGTGCCAGCCGTGGGGGGCAGGGCACCGGGGAGCTGTTTTTT. This codes for CASRGGQGTGELFF. Looking up the rest from reference TRBV7-3 and TRBJ2-2 gives the full variable domain: GAGVSQTPSNKVTEKGKYVELRCDPISGHTALYWYRQSLGQGPEFLIYFQGTGAADDSGLPNDRFFAVRPEGSVSTLKIQRTERGDSAVYLCASRGGQGTGELFFGEGSRLTVL.

This clonotype was counted at least ten times. V usage is TRBV28 and J usage is TRBJ2-3; 8 bases are shared with TRBD2. Germline-derived CDR1 and CDR2 are MDHEN and SYDVKM. V lost 4 bases to trimming and J lost 3 bases; unmatched junction nucleotides: 9. The CDR3 is made up of 16 amino acids. CDR3 protein: CASSSRTSPPTDTQYF. The CDR3 DNA reads TGTGCCAGCAGTTCCCGGACTAGCCCACCTACAGATACGCAGTATTTT.

This clonotype was observed at least ten times. For the CDR3, the DNA is TGTGCCAGCAGCCCCGACAGTAGCAATCAGCCCCAGCATTTT. It encodes CASSPDSSNQPQHF. This chain connects TRBV2 to TRBJ1-5; TRBD1 is a possible D gene (5 bases). Trimming shortened V by 6 bases and J by 0 bases, and 9 bases separated the two germline ends. Germline V gives CDR1 SNHLY, CDR2 FYNNEI. The CDR3 runs 14 residues.

This clonotype was detected many times. The genes are TRBV6-6 and TRBJ1-2; weak D call: TRBD1 (6 bases). The CDR3 covers 11 residues. Germline-derived CDR1 and CDR2 are MNHNY and SVGAGI (reference sequence). V shed 4 bases and J shed 11 bases, with 11 bases lying between them. The DNA for the CDR3 is TGTGCCAGCAGTTCCCAGGGGCCTTACACCTTC. It yields the protein CASSSQGPYTF.

This clonotype showed up just a few times. In nucleotides, the CDR3 is TGTGCCAGCAGTTATACAGGGAGCCCAGATACGCAGTATTTT. Its protein is CASSYTGSPDTQYF. V gene TRBV6-5 combines with J gene TRBJ2-3, with a possible D match to TRBD1 (6 bases). Germline lookup yields CDR1 MNHEY and CDR2 SVGAGI. With 3 bases removed from V and 4 bases from J, the gap between germline ends came to 11 bases. The CDR3 runs to 14 residues.

This chain connects TRBV4-2 to TRBJ2-7; possible D gene TRBD1, 8 bases. This CDR3 has 19 amino acids. V was pared by 3 bases and J by 6 bases, with 30 bases between. Germline CDR1 and CDR2: LGHNA and YNFKEQ. The CDR3, as DNA: TGTGCCAGCAGCCATCTGAGCCTCCGTAACGACAGGGGAGGGCGCGAGCAGTACTTC. It codes for CASSHLSLRNDRGGREQYF.

This clonotype was counted at least ten times. V usage is TRBV5-1 and J usage is TRBJ2-5; no firm D call. Trimming left V 6 bases short and J 5 bases short, with 11 bases between. Germline assignment: CDR1 SGHRS and CDR2 YFSETQ. The CDR3 runs 12 residues. In DNA, the CDR3 is TGCGCCAGCACTCCGAATAGGGAGACCCAGTACTTC. It specifies CASTPNRETQYF.